This T cell receptor (beta chain) originates from a study of regulatory T cells in long-lasting Graves disease. General study points: Researchers reported studying only peripheral blood, not thyroid tissue.

V lost 6 bases to trimming and J lost 0 bases, with 12 bases between them. The CDR3 runs to 14 residues. According to the study, TCR beta libraries were built with iRepertoire HTBI primers and CDR3-region Arm-PCR. MiXCR was run by TCRdb on the multiplex PCR reads, yielding one entry per CDR3 protein. The sample records 400,000 to 500,000 distinct CDR3 sequences, 14% being singletons. Stated time point: newly diagnosed GD, antithyroid drugs for less than 3 months. TCR sequences were obtained from RNA taken from PBMCs. EDTA tubes received around 9 milliliters of collected peripheral blood. This clonotype was seen at least ten times. Its specificity is unknown. These data also featured in a second study, about T cells in Graves' hyperthyroidism and ophthalmopathy. That source adds: The majority of expanded thyroid clonotypes above 0.001 also appeared in blood.

The TCR sequence derives from a woman aged 45-65 years with Graves disease. The J gene is TRBJ2-7, the V gene TRBV12-3 or TRBV12-4; perhaps TRBD2 as D (6 bases). The sample here was peripheral blood mononuclear cells (PBMCs), taken at new diagnosis, from a patient treated with antithyroid drugs. This chain's CDR3 is CASRLGGSSYEQYF. CDR3 bases: TGTGCCAGCAGGCTGGGGGGAAGCTCCTACGAGCAGTACTTC.